The next 30 T cell receptor beta chains were all read from a single sample in a study of cytomegalovirus exposure and HLA in healthy donors. Both 60 Vbeta primers and 13 Jbeta primers went into the PCR. Produced via immunoSEQ multiplex PCR; TCRdb's table is partial and in-frame only. The sample lists about 190,000 clones, roughly 13% occurring once. Sequencing was done on a sample of PBMCs. These TCRs come from a man aged 45 to 65 in good health and CMV-seropositive.

This chain connects TRBV7-9 to TRBJ1-2, with a possible D match to TRBD1 (6 bases). The CDR3 extends over 14 amino acids. Trimming stripped 5 bases from V and 6 bases from J, with 16 bases between. Looked up from germline, CDR1 is SEHNR and CDR2 is FQNEAQ (reference sequence). The CDR3 is CASSPRGGQHGYTF. Written as DNA, the CDR3 is TGTGCCAGCAGCCCCAGGGGCGGGCAACATGGCTACACCTTC.

This clone was seen only a few times. The V call is TRBV6-1, the J call TRBJ1-4; 7 nucleotides agree with TRBD1. CDR1 and CDR2 (germline): MNHNS, SASEGT. V lost 3 bases and J lost 8; bases outside the gene matches: 15. The CDR3 spans 17 residues. The CDR3 loop is CASSDKVREGAKEKLFF. CDR3 DNA sequence: TGTGCCAGCAGTGATAAGGTCCGGGAGGGGGCGAAAGAAAAACTGTTTTTT.

This clone was detected a few times. The genes are TRBV2 and TRBJ1-5, with 10 bases lining up with TRBD1. CDR1 is SNHLY and CDR2 is FYNNEI in the germline V gene. J lost 6 bases, V lost 9 bases, and 5 bases had no gene match. The CDR3 is 13 residues long. The CDR3 region is CASRDRGSQPQHF. The DNA of the CDR3 is TGTGCCAGTCGGGACAGGGGCAGTCAGCCCCAGCATTTT.

The V and J genes are TRBV9 and TRBJ1-1; D is perhaps TRBD1 (5 bases). CDR3 length: 14 amino acids. CDR1 is SGDLS and CDR2 is YYNGEE in the germline V gene. V lost 0 bases and J 2 bases, leaving 8 bases between the germline ends. This CDR3 reads CASSVEGPNTEAFF. The CDR3 region has the DNA TGTGCCAGCAGCGTAGAGGGGCCTAACACTGAAGCTTTCTTT.

The chain uses TRBV7-9 and TRBJ2-1, with 9 bases identical to TRBD1. This CDR3 is built from 16 residues. CDR1 and CDR2 from the germline V gene are SEHNR and FQNEAQ (reference sequence). Trimming at V came to 1 base and at J to 8 bases, leaving 9 bases not matched to a gene. The CDR3 is CASSLDVRDREHEQFF. The CDR3 nucleotides read TGTGCCAGCAGCTTAGACGTGCGGGACAGGGAGCATGAGCAGTTCTTC.

This sequence joins TRBV9 and TRBJ1-5; TRBD1 is a possible D gene (5 bases). V shed 3 bases and J shed 2 bases, with 9 bases lying between them. The germline V gene has CDR1 SGDLS and CDR2 YYNGEE. The CDR3 is 14 residues long. The CDR3 reads CASSAGRGNQPQHF. The CDR3 region has the DNA TGTGCCAGCAGCGCAGGCAGGGGCAATCAGCCCCAGCATTTT.

This clone was counted only a few times. The chain is built from TRBV2 and TRBJ2-7; D unresolved. Trimming left V 1 base short and J 4 bases short, with 8 bases between. Germline CDR1 and CDR2: SNHLY and FYNNEI. This CDR3 region has 13 residues. This chain's CDR3 is CASSEGAVYEQYV. The DNA of the CDR3 is TGTGCCAGCAGTGAAGGGGCAGTTTACGAGCAGTACGTC.

The chain couples TRBV4-2 to TRBJ2-7; TRBD1 agrees at 7 bases. The length of the CDR3 is 15 residues. CDR1 and CDR2 from the germline V gene are LGHNA and YNFKEQ. J was trimmed by 6 bases and V by 0 bases; bases with no gene match: 8. CDR3 in amino acids: CASSQDLAAGGEQYF. DNA for the CDR3: TGTGCCAGCAGCCAAGATCTCGCGGCAGGGGGCGAGCAGTACTTC.

This clone was recorded a few times. This chain connects TRBV7-9 to TRBJ2-3; no definite D call. Germline V gene lookup returns CDR1 SEHNR and CDR2 FQNEAQ (reference sequence). The CDR3 totals 11 residues. The V and J ends lost 1 base and 14 bases respectively, with 10 bases between them. This CDR3 reads CASSLDSSGYF. The CDR3 DNA reads as TGTGCCAGCAGCTTAGACTCCTCGGGGTATTTT.

In its sample, this clone was seen a few times. This chain joins TRBV6-1 and TRBJ2-7; D is possibly TRBD1 (6 bases). V lost 6 bases and J lost 3, with 12 bases in between. In germline, CDR1 is MNHNS, CDR2 SASEGT. The CDR3 sequence is 13 residues long. The CDR3 region has the DNA TGTGCCAGCAGGAAACAGGGTAACTACGAGCAGTACTTC. It is translated as CASRKQGNYEQYF.

This clone was detected a few times. Without the conserved terminal phenylalanine or tryptophan, this CDR3 likely stems from a read error. V is TRBV5-4 and J is TRBJ1-2; TRBD1 matches at 8 bases. The CDR3 consists of 13 residues. V was clipped by 5 bases and J by 6 bases; unmatched bases: 6. Germline-derived CDR1 and CDR2 are SGHNT and YYREEE (reference sequence). CDR3 sequence: CASSPDRGDGYTL. The CDR3 nucleotides are TGTGCCAGCAGTCCCGACAGGGGCGATGGCTACACCCTC.

This clone was found a few times. The chain recombines TRBV7-9 with TRBJ1-6; 8 nucleotides align to TRBD1. The CDR3 has 15 residues. V trimming: 3 bases; J trimming: 8 bases; junction bases outside the gene matches: 6. Germline V gene lookup returns CDR1 SEHNR and CDR2 FQNEAQ (reference sequence). Here the CDR3 DNA reads TGTGCCAGCAGCTTTGGGCAGGGGGCTTATTCACCCCTCCACTTT. As protein: CASSFGQGAYSPLHF.

V is TRBV18 and J is TRBJ1-2; D is uncertain. Looked up from germline, CDR1 is KGHSH and CDR2 is LQKENI. V was cut by 3 bases and J by 2 bases, with 10 bases left in between. The CDR3 has 14 amino acids. The CDR3 sequence: CASSPRTGNYGYTF. Written as DNA, the CDR3 is TGTGCCAGCTCACCCCGGACGGGGAACTATGGCTACACCTTC. Together with reference TRBV18 and TRBJ1-2, the CDR3 gives the full variable domain: NAGVMQNPRHLVRRRGQEARLRCSPMKGHSHVYWYRQLPEEGLKFMVYLQKENIIDESGMPKERFSAEFPKEGPSILRIQQVVRGDSAAYFCASSPRTGNYGYTFGSGTRLTVV.

The rearrangement uses TRBV7-2 and TRBJ1-3; 8 positions agree with TRBD1. Germline CDR1 is SGHTA and CDR2 is FQGNSA. This CDR3 has 15 residues. J gave up 3 bases and V 5 bases, and 6 bases lay outside the gene matches. The CDR3 loop is CASSRQGSNGNTIYF. The CDR3 nucleotides are TGTGCCAGCAGCCGACAGGGGTCGAATGGAAACACCATATATTTT.

The sample holds a few counts of this clone. The V gene is TRBV9, the J gene TRBJ2-3, with D tentatively TRBD2 (5 bases). CDR1 and CDR2 from the germline V gene are SGDLS and YYNGEE. Trimming cost V 7 bases and J 0 bases, with 15 bases left between them. The CDR3 runs to 15 residues. CDR3 amino acids: CASAPWTGSTDTQYF. The CDR3, as DNA: TGTGCCAGCGCGCCCTGGACGGGGAGCACAGATACGCAGTATTTT.

This chain links TRBV28 with TRBJ2-5; 12 bases are shared with TRBD1. The germline CDR1 and CDR2 sequences are MDHEN and SYDVKM. Trimming at V came to 5 bases and at J to 7 bases, leaving 5 bases not matched to a gene. The CDR3 length is 14 residues. In DNA, the CDR3 is TGTGCCAGCAGTCCGGGACAGGGGGCGAGGACCCAGTACTTC. Its translation: CASSPGQGARTQYF.

V is TRBV9 and J is TRBJ2-5, with TRBD2 matching 10 bases. V was clipped by 0 bases and J by 1 base; unmatched bases: 3. The CDR3 contains 16 residues. CDR1 is SGDLS, CDR2 YYNGEE, per germline. The CDR3 protein is CASSVEVAGGQETQYF. The CDR3 DNA follows: TGTGCCAGCAGCGTAGAAGTAGCGGGGGGCCAAGAGACCCAGTACTTC.

This clone was observed a handful of times. V and J are TRBV6-6 and TRBJ2-3; D unclear. The V end was cut by 5 bases, the J end by 2 bases, with 8 bases between. CDR1 is MNHNY and CDR2 is SVGAGI in the germline V gene (reference sequence). CDR3 length: 13 residues. In DNA form, the CDR3 reads TGTGCCAGCAGTAGGCAGGCCACAGATACGCAGTATTTT. Protein product: CASSRQATDTQYF.

This clone has more than one count but fewer than ten. The chain combines TRBV2 with TRBJ1-1, with TRBD1 matching 8 bases. From germline, CDR1 is SNHLY and CDR2 FYNNEI. The V segment lost 1 base and the J segment 11 bases; nucleotides outside the gene matches: 12. The CDR3 totals 15 residues. This CDR3 reads CASSEGGQAQLRAFF. DNA of the CDR3: TGTGCCAGCAGTGAAGGGGGACAGGCCCAATTAAGGGCTTTCTTT.

CDR3 sequence (DNA): TGTGCCAGTAGTACCCTGGGACAGGGTAATTCACCCCTCCACTTT. This codes for CASSTLGQGNSPLHF. The V and J genes are TRBV19 and TRBJ1-6; 9 nucleotides align to TRBD1. Germline V gene lookup returns CDR1 LNHDA and CDR2 SQIVND (reference sequence). V lost 4 bases to trimming and J lost 6 bases; unmatched junction nucleotides: 4. The length of the CDR3 is 15 residues.

This clone showed up just a few times. J is TRBJ2-5 and V is TRBV28, with 12 nucleotides matching TRBD2. Trimming at V came to 2 bases and at J to 5 bases, leaving 3 bases not matched to a gene. Looked up from germline, CDR1 is MDHEN and CDR2 is SYDVKM. This CDR3 is 15 amino acids long. The CDR3 nucleotides read TGTGCCAGCAGTTTAGGACTAGCGGGGCTTGAGACCCAGTACTTC. Its protein is CASSLGLAGLETQYF.

This chain joins TRBV7-9 and TRBJ2-1, with TRBD1 matching over 9 bases. J gave up 4 bases and V 4 bases, and 5 bases lay outside the gene matches. Germline values: CDR1 SEHNR, CDR2 FQNEAQ (reference sequence). The CDR3 totals 15 residues. The CDR3 region has the DNA TGTGCCAGCAGCTGGGGACAGGGAACTTACAATGAGCAGTTCTTC. It yields the protein CASSWGQGTYNEQFF.

This clone was detected only a few times. CDR3 nucleotides: TGCGCCAGCAGCTTGGGGGGACAGGGTAGCACAGATACGCAGTATTTT. Its protein is CASSLGGQGSTDTQYF. The V gene is TRBV5-1, the J gene TRBJ2-3, with 9 nucleotides matching TRBD1. V shed 0 bases and J 0 bases; nucleotides not matched to a gene: 2. CDR1 is SGHRS, CDR2 YFSETQ, per germline. This CDR3 region has 16 residues.

This clone was counted between two and nine times. The chain has TRBV6-5 and TRBJ1-5; TRBD1 agrees at 8 bases. The junction had 7 bases not matched to a gene; V was cut back by 9 bases and J by 6 bases. Germline values: CDR1 MNHEY, CDR2 SVGAGI. The CDR3 is 13 residues long. The CDR3 DNA is TGTGCCAGTGGGGGACAGGCTGGTCAGCCCCAGCATTTT. Residues: CASGGQAGQPQHF.

In its sample, this clone was seen a few times. The rearrangement joins TRBV5-1 to TRBJ1-1; no reliable D call. Trimming left V 8 bases short and J 0 bases short, with 8 bases between. The CDR3 extends over 12 amino acids. CDR1 SGHRS and CDR2 YFSETQ come from the germline V gene. In DNA, the CDR3 is TGCGCCAGTGGGAGGGTGAACACTGAAGCTTTCTTT. Amino acids: CASGRVNTEAFF.

This CDR3 is CASTTGGVRNTEAFF. Written as DNA, the CDR3 is TGTGCCAGCACCACAGGGGGCGTCCGGAACACTGAAGCTTTCTTT. The V and J genes are TRBV5-8 and TRBJ1-1; 9 nucleotides align to TRBD1. Germline V gives CDR1 SGHTS, CDR2 YDEGEE. The CDR3 spans 15 residues. After removal of 6 bases from V and 1 base from J, the junction contained 7 bases not matched to a gene.

V usage is TRBV19 and J usage is TRBJ2-7; 9 positions match TRBD1. The trim removed 10 bases at V and 1 base at J, leaving 5 bases unmatched. CDR3 length: 13 amino acids. Germline-derived CDR1 and CDR2 are LNHDA and SQIVND (reference sequence). In nucleotides, the CDR3 is TGTGCCACCATGGACAGGGGTTCCTACGAGCAGTACTTC. It specifies CATMDRGSYEQYF.

The chain uses TRBV7-6 and TRBJ1-2, with 11 bases aligning to TRBD1. Germline CDR1 and CDR2: SGHVS and FNYEAQ. CDR3 length: 15 residues. J gave up 1 base and V 5 bases, and 3 bases lay outside the gene matches. CDR3 sequence reads: CASSPGTGGNYGYTF. For the CDR3, the DNA is TGTGCCAGCAGCCCCGGGACAGGGGGTAACTATGGCTACACCTTC.

This clone came up a few times. V is TRBV7-2 and J is TRBJ2-1; 9 positions match TRBD1. The CDR3 spans 16 residues. After removal of 5 bases from V and 1 base from J, the junction contained 6 bases not matched to a gene. Germline CDR1 SGHTA, CDR2 FQGNSA. CDR3 in DNA: TGTGCCAGCAGCCCGCGCGGGACAGGGTCCTACAATGAGCAGTTCTTC. It codes for CASSPRGTGSYNEQFF.

This clone came up a few times. The chain is built from TRBV11-2 and TRBJ2-2, with a possible D match to TRBD1 (5 bases). The CDR3 is 15 amino acids. Trimming removed 1 base from V and 0 bases from J, with 6 bases in between. Germline-derived CDR1 and CDR2 are SGHAT and FQNNGV. CDR3 coding DNA: TGTGCCAGCAGCTTAGTCAGGGCGAACACCGGGGAGCTGTTTTTT. Amino acid sequence: CASSLVRANTGELFF. Looking up the rest from reference TRBV11-2 and TRBJ2-2 gives the full variable domain: EAGVAQSPRYKIIEKRQSVAFWCNPISGHATLYWYQQILGQGPKLLIQFQNNGVVDDSQLPKDRFSAERLKGVDSTLKIQPAKLEDSAVYLCASSLVRANTGELFFGEGSRLTVL.